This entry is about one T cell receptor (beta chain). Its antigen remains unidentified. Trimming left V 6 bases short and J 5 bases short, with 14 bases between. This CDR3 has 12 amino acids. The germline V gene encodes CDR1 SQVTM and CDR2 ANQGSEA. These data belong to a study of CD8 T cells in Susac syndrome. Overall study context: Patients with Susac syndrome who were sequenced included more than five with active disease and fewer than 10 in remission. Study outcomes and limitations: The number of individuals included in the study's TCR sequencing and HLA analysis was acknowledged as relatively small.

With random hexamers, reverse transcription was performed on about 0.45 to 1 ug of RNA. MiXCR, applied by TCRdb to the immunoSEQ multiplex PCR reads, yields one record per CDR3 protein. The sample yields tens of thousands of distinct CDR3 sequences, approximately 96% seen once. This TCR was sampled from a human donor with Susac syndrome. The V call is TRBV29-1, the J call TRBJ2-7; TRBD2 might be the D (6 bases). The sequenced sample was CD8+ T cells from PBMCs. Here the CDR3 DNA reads TGCAGCGTCCCGTGGGGGGTGGACGAGCAGTACTTC. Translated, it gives CSVPWGVDEQYF.